The source of this T cell receptor (beta chain) is a study of read filtering for tumor transcriptome and immune sequencing. In the study overall: Patients were 17 male and some 13 female, mean age around 66 years, range about 40 to 85. Transcriptome libraries were built from DNase-treated RNA. Findings and caveats of the study: Correlation between methods rose after single-read clonotypes were removed.

Every patient had bone marrow sampled while the disease was active. From around 0.4 ug of RNA, a library with molecular barcoded alpha/delta and beta/gamma adaptors was made. MiXCR was run by TCRdb on the reads, yielding one entry per CDR3 protein. The profile shows 94,000 or so distinct CDR3 sequences, more than 9% of them singletons. V lost 5 bases and J lost 7, with 18 bases in between. Germline V gene data show CDR1 as SGHRS and CDR2 as YFSETQ. The CDR3 runs to 15 residues. This clonotype was picked up many times. Its antigen is still unknown. V is TRBV5-1 and J is TRBJ1-4, with D possibly matching TRBD1 (5 bases). The sequence was collected from a donor older than 35 with multiple myeloma. Material: a population of CD138-negative cells sorted from bone marrow. CDR3 residues: CASSDPEGFAEKLFF. CDR3 sequence (DNA): TGCGCCAGCAGTGACCCAGAGGGGTTTGCTGAAAAACTGTTTTTT.